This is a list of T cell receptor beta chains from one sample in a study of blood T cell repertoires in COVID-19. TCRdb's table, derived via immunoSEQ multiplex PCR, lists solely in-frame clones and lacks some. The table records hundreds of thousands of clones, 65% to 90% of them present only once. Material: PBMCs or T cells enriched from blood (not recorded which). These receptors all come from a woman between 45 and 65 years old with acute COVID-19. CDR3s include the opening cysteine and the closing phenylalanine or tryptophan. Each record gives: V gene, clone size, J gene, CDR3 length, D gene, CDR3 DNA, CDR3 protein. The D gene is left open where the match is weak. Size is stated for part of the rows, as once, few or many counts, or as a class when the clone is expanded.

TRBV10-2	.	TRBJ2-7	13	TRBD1	TGCGCCAGCAAGGGACAGGGGAACTACGAGCAGTACTTC	CASKGQGNYEQYF
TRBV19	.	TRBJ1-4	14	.	TGTGCCAGTAGTACGGGGACTCACTCGGAAAAACTGTTTTTT	CASSTGTHSEKLFF
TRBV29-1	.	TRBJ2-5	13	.	TGCAGCACATCAAGTACAGCCCAAGAGACCCAGTACTTC	CSTSSTAQETQYF
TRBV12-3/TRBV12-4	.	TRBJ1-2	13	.	TGTGCCAGCAGTTTACAGGGCCGCGGTGGCTACACCTTC	CASSLQGRGGYTF
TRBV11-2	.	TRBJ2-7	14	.	TGTGCCAGCAGCTTAGGGGGAGGCTCCTACGAGCAGTACTTC	CASSLGGGSYEQYF
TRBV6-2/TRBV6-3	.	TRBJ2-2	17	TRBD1	TGTGCCAGCAGTGCCTTACCTGGACAGGGTGCGGCCGGGGAGCTGTTTTTT	CASSALPGQGAAGELFF
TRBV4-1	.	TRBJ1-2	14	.	TGCGCCAGCAGCCAAGATAGCAGGGCCGGAGGCTACACCTTC	CASSQDSRAGGYTF
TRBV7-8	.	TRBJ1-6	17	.	TGTGCCAGCAGCCCTTACCCGAGCAGACAGTCGGCTTCACCCCTCCACTTT	CASSPYPSRQSASPLHF
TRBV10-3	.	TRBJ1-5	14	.	TGTGCCATCAGTGAGTGGGGACAACATCAGCCCCAGCATTTT	CAISEWGQHQPQHF
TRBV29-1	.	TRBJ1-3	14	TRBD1	TGCAGCGTTCATACAGGGGCATCAGGAAACACCATATATTTT	CSVHTGASGNTIYF
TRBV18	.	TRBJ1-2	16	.	TGTGCCAGCTCACCCACCTCGGGAGGGGGTATGGATGGCTACACCTTC	CASSPTSGGGMDGYTF
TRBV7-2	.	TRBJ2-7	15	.	TGTGCCAGCAGCTTGGCGCCAGGGCCCACCTACGAGCAGTACTTC	CASSLAPGPTYEQYF
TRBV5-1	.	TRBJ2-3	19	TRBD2	TGCGCCAGCAGCTCGGGGGGGGGCGGGGCCCGCTTTTACACAGATACGCAGTATTTT	CASSSGGGGARFYTDTQYF
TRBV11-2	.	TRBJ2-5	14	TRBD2	TGTGCCAGCAGCTTAGATCGGGGAGGGGAGACCCAGTACTTC	CASSLDRGGETQYF
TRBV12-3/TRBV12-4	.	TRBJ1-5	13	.	TGTGCCAGCCGTGGGCTTAGCAATCAGCCCCAGCATTTT	CASRGLSNQPQHF
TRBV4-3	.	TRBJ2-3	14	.	TGCGCCAGCAGTACTGGCGGGGCTGCAGATACGCAGTATTTT	CASSTGGAADTQYF
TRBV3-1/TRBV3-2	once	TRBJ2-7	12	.	TGTGCCAGCAGCCCTGAGACCTACGAGCAGTACTTC	CASSPETYEQYF
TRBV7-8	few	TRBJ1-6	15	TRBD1	TGTGCCAGCAGCCCTCGGACAGGGGCTAATTCACCCCTCCACTTT	CASSPRTGANSPLHF
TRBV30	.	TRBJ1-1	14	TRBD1	TGTGCCTGGAGTATGACAGGGTCGAGCACTGAAGCTTTCTTT	CAWSMTGSSTEAFF
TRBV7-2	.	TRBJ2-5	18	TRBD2	TGTGCCAGCAGCTTGACCAGGGGTAGCGGGGAAACCCAAGAGACCCAGTACTTC	CASSLTRGSGETQETQYF
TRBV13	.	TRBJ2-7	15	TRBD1	TGTGCCAGCAGCCAGGGACAGGGGGTCTCCTACGAGCAGTACTTC	CASSQGQGVSYEQYF
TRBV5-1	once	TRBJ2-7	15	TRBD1	TGCGCCAGCAGGGACGAGAGCCAGGGGGTGTCCGAGCAGTACTTC	CASRDESQGVSEQYF
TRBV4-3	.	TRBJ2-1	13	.	TGCGCCAGCAGCCAGGAAAGGAGGGGTGAGCAGTTCTTC	CASSQERRGEQFF
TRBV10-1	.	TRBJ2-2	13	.	TGCGCCAGCAGTGAGCTGAGAACCGGGGAGCTGTTTTTT	CASSELRTGELFF
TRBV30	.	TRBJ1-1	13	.	TGTGCCTGGAGTCAGGGCTTAAACACTGAAGCTTTCTTT	CAWSQGLNTEAFF
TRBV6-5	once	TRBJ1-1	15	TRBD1	TGTGCCAGCAGTTACTTGACAGGGGATATAGCTGAAGCTTTCTTT	CASSYLTGDIAEAFF
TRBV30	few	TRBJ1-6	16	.	TGTGCCTGGAAGAACACAGGGTGGGCTACGGATTCACCCCTCCACTTT	CAWKNTGWATDSPLHF
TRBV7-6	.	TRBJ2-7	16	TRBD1	TGTGCCAGCAGTTCACCCACCGGACAGGGGACCTACGAGCAGTACTTC	CASSSPTGQGTYEQYF
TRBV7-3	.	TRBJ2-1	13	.	TGTGCCAGCAGCTTAACGTTTCGGGGGGAGCAGTTCTTC	CASSLTFRGEQFF
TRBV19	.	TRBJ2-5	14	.	TGTGCCAGTAGCCAAGGACACCTCCAAGAGACCCAGTACTTC	CASSQGHLQETQYF
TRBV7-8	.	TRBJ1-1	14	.	TGTGCCAGCAGCTACAGGGAGGGAAACACTGAAGCTTTCTTT	CASSYREGNTEAFF
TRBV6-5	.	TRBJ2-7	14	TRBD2	TGTGCCAGCAGCCACGGGGGGGGCACCTACGAGCAGTACTTC	CASSHGGGTYEQYF
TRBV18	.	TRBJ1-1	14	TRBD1	TGTGCCAGCTCACCGGGAACAGGGGGATGGGAAGCTTTCTTT	CASSPGTGGWEAFF
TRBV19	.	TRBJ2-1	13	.	TGTGCCACCTCGGGACTCCTGGGGAATGAGCAGTTCTTC	CATSGLLGNEQFF
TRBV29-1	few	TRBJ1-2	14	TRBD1	TGCAGCGCACCCCAACCGGGACAGGGAGCTGGCTACACCTTC	CSAPQPGQGAGYTF
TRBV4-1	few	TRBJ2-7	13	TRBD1	TGCGCCAGCAGCCAACAGACAGGGCGCGAGCAGTACTTC	CASSQQTGREQYF
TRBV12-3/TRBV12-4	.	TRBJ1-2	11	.	TGTGCCAGCAGCCGGGGTTATGGCTACACCTTC	CASSRGYGYTF
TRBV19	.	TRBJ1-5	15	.	TGTGCCAGTAGTATAGATCGAGGGGAGGAACAGCCCCAGCATTTT	CASSIDRGEEQPQHF
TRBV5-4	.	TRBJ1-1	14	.	TGTGCCAGCAGCTTGGAACTGGTGAACACTGAAGCTTTCTTT	CASSLELVNTEAFF
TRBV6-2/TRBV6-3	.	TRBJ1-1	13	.	TGTGCCAGCAGTTACTGGAGGGACACTGAAGCTTTCTTT	CASSYWRDTEAFF
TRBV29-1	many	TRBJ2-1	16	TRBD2	TGCAGCGTAGGAGGGACTAGCGGAGCCTCCTACAATGAGCAGTTCTTC	CSVGGTSGASYNEQFF
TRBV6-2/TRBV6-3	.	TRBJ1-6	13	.	TGTGCCAGCAGTTACCAGTTGAATTCACCCCTCCACTTT	CASSYQLNSPLHF